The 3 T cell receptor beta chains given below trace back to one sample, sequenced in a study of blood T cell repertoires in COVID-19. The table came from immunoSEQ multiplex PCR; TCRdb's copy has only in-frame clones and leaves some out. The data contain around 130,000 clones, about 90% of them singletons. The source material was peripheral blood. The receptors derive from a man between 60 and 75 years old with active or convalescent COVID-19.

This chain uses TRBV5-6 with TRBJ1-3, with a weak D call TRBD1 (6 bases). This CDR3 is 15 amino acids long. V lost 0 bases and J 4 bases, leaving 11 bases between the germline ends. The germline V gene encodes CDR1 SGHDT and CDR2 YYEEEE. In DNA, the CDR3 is TGTGCCAGCAGCTTGGGGCGGGGGGCCGGAAACACCATATATTTT. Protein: CASSLGRGAGNTIYF.

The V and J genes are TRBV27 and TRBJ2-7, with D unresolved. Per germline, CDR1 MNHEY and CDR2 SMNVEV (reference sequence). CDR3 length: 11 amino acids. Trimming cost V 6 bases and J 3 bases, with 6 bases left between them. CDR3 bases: TGTGCCAGCAGCGACTTCTACGAGCAGTACTTC. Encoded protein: CASSDFYEQYF.

The CDR3 loop reads CASSSERGGGYEQYF. In nucleotides, the CDR3 is TGTGCCAGCAGCTCCGAACGGGGAGGGGGCTACGAGCAGTACTTC. The chain carries TRBV11-2 and TRBJ2-7; D perhaps matches TRBD2 (7 bases). V lost 4 bases, J lost 3 bases, and 16 bases lay in between. This CDR3 spans 15 amino acids. Germline loops: CDR1 SGHAT, CDR2 FQNNGV.